This is a list of T cell receptor beta chains from one sample in a study of CD8 T cells in ankylosing spondylitis. TCRdb re-derived calls from the 5' RACE reads in MiXCR, one entry per CDR3 protein. Of under 950,000 distinct CDR3 sequences in the sample, under 20% are singletons; the top ten hold under 20%. Sequenced material: blood, either unsorted or a sorted T cell fraction (not recorded which). Receptor source: a male donor with ankylosing spondylitis. The CDR3 runs from the conserved cysteine through the conserved F or W. Each record gives: J gene, D gene, clone size, V gene, CDR3 protein, CDR3 DNA. The D gene is left open where the match is weak. A row's size may be missing; if present it is once, few, many or a size class.

TRBJ2-7 | TRBD2 | NA | TRBV7-9 | CASSSSGSAYEQYF | TGTGCCAGCAGCTCTAGCGGGAGTGCCTACGAGCAGTACTTC
TRBJ2-3 | NA | few | TRBV5-1 | CASRDSPSTDTQYF | TGCGCCAGCAGGGACAGTCCTAGCACAGATACGCAGTATTTT
TRBJ1-3 | NA | NA | TRBV28 | CASSLAGWDSGNTIYF | TGTGCCAGCAGTTTAGCTGGGTGGGATTCTGGAAACACCATATATTTT
TRBJ2-7 | TRBD1 | NA | TRBV6-2/TRBV6-3 | CASSTGTGGAWEQYF | TGTGCCAGCAGTACCGGGACAGGGGGCGCGTGGGAGCAGTACTTC
TRBJ2-1 | TRBD2 | few | TRBV6-1 | CASSPRLWTSSIAEQFF | TGTGCCAGCAGTCCCCGATTGTGGACTAGTAGCATCGCTGAGCAGTTCTTC
TRBJ1-1 | NA | many | TRBV13 | CASSRGRRRTEAFF | TGTGCCAGCAGCCGGGGTAGGCGCCGGACTGAAGCTTTCTTT
TRBJ2-5 | NA | NA | TRBV7-2 | CASSWRIVETQYF | TGTGCCAGCAGCTGGCGGATAGTAGAGACCCAGTACTTC
TRBJ1-1 | NA | few | TRBV7-9 | CASSHGQSNTEAFF | TGTGCCAGCAGCCATGGACAGTCTAACACTGAAGCTTTCTTT
TRBJ2-5 | TRBD2 | few | TRBV27 | CASSLLTSGRVGETQYF | TGTGCCAGCAGTTTGTTGACTAGCGGGAGAGTAGGCGAGACCCAGTACTTC
TRBJ2-1 | NA | NA | TRBV6-1 | CASSLKPYNEQFF | TGTGCCAGCAGTCTGAAGCCGTACAATGAGCAGTTCTTC
TRBJ2-4 | TRBD1 | few | TRBV4-1 | CASSPTGGGKNIQYF | TGCGCCAGCAGCCCGACAGGGGGTGGCAAAAACATTCAGTACTTC
TRBJ2-3 | NA | many | TRBV24-1 | CATSDANQGDTQYF | TGTGCCACCAGTGATGCTAATCAGGGAGATACGCAGTATTTT
TRBJ2-1 | TRBD2 | few | TRBV2 | CASSEAGGLAEIRNEQFF | TGTGCCAGCAGTGAAGCGGGAGGCCTAGCGGAAATCCGGAATGAGCAGTTCTTC
TRBJ2-7 | TRBD1 | NA | TRBV20-1 | CSAKNSQGEASEQYF | TGCAGTGCTAAGAACTCACAGGGGGAGGCTTCCGAGCAGTACTTC
TRBJ2-1 | TRBD2 | few | TRBV12-3/TRBV12-4 | CASSIGLVIYNEQFF | TGTGCCAGCAGTATCGGACTAGTCATCTACAATGAGCAGTTCTTC
TRBJ2-7 | NA | NA | TRBV5-1 | CASSFTGGGEQYF | TGCGCCAGCAGCTTCACAGGGGGGGGCGAGCAGTACTTC
TRBJ2-7 | TRBD1 | NA | TRBV4-1 | CASSQEDRDEQYF | TGCGCCAGCAGCCAAGAGGACAGGGACGAGCAGTACTTC
TRBJ2-1 | NA | NA | TRBV12-3/TRBV12-4 | CASSFFLSAGRRYNEQFF | TGTGCCAGCAGTTTTTTCCTTAGCGCGGGCCGCCGGTACAATGAGCAGTTCTTC
TRBJ2-1 | TRBD1 | NA | TRBV30 | CASRSNRGPFF | TGTGCCTCCCGTTCAAACAGGGGACCGTTCTTC
TRBJ1-1 | NA | once | TRBV18 | CASRANTGTEAFF | TGTGCCAGCCGGGCAAACACGGGCACTGAAGCTTTCTTT
TRBJ2-7 | TRBD1 | few | TRBV4-1 | CASSLVRGWDPVEQYF | TGCGCCAGCAGCCTCGTCAGGGGGTGGGACCCAGTCGAGCAGTACTTC
TRBJ2-7 | TRBD1 | many | TRBV27 | CASSLQGAYEQYF | TGTGCCAGCAGTTTACAGGGGGCCTACGAGCAGTACTTC
TRBJ2-5 | NA | few | TRBV24-1 | CATSDPRPQGTQYF | TGTGCCACCAGTGATCCACGACCCCAGGGGACCCAGTACTTC
TRBJ1-6 | NA | NA | TRBV20-1 | CSARRGEKDSPLHF | TGCAGTGCTAGAAGAGGCGAGAAGGATTCACCCCTCCACTTT
TRBJ2-1 | TRBD1 | NA | TRBV12-3/TRBV12-4 | CASSSNTGTGVIHEQFF | TGTGCCAGCAGTTCGAACACCGGGACAGGGGTCATCCATGAGCAGTTCTTC
TRBJ1-5 | TRBD1 | few | TRBV20-1 | CSARGQINQPQHF | TGCAGTGCTAGGGGACAGATCAATCAGCCCCAGCATTTT
TRBJ2-7 | TRBD1 | NA | TRBV7-8 | CASSYLIRDRSSYEQYF | TGTGCCAGCAGCTATCTAATCCGGGACAGGAGCTCCTACGAGCAGTACTTC
TRBJ1-3 | NA | few | TRBV12-3/TRBV12-4 | CASTLFRGTGNTIYF | TGTGCCAGCACCCTGTTCCGGGGGACCGGAAACACCATATATTTT
TRBJ1-5 | NA | few | TRBV5-5 | CASSLEAGAINQPQHF | TGTGCCAGCAGCCTCGAGGCGGGGGCCATCAATCAGCCCCAGCATTTT
TRBJ2-3 | NA | NA | TRBV7-2 | CASSYGSARDTQYF | TGTGCCAGCAGCTATGGGTCCGCCCGGGATACGCAGTATTTT
TRBJ2-3 | TRBD2 | NA | TRBV28 | CASSTSGRATDTQYF | TGTGCCAGCAGTACCAGCGGGAGGGCCACAGATACGCAGTATTTT
TRBJ1-3 | NA | few | TRBV20-1 | CSAPDRAEYGNTIYF | TGCAGTGCCCCCGACAGAGCGGAATATGGAAACACCATATATTTT
TRBJ1-3 | NA | few | TRBV10-2 | CASSESLQRDSGNTIYF | TGCGCCAGCAGTGAGTCGCTACAGAGAGACTCTGGAAACACCATATATTTT
TRBJ1-1 | NA | few | TRBV7-9 | CASSLARLGPHTEAFF | TGTGCCAGCAGCTTAGCGAGATTGGGGCCCCACACTGAAGCTTTCTTT
TRBJ2-7 | TRBD2 | NA | TRBV4-3 | CASSQDPSGEPEQYF | TGCGCCAGCAGCCAAGATCCTAGCGGAGAACCCGAGCAGTACTTC
TRBJ2-1 | NA | NA | TRBV6-5 | CASSYSPDGAYNEQFF | TGTGCCAGCAGTTACTCCCCCGACGGGGCCTACAATGAGCAGTTCTTC
TRBJ1-2 | TRBD1 | NA | TRBV7-9 | CASSNRDRINYGYTF | TGTGCCAGCAGCAACCGGGACAGGATTAACTATGGCTACACCTTC
TRBJ1-1 | NA | few | TRBV20-1 | CSATSLGVRGTEAFF | TGCAGTGCTACCTCCCTCGGGGTTAGGGGCACTGAAGCTTTCTTT
TRBJ2-3 | NA | NA | TRBV12-3/TRBV12-4 | CASSLGDRGGTQYF | TGTGCCAGCAGTTTAGGGGATAGGGGTGGTACGCAGTATTTT
TRBJ1-2 | NA | NA | TRBV6-1 | CASPRWGNAKGNYGYTF | TGTGCCAGCCCCCGATGGGGTAACGCGAAGGGAAACTATGGCTACACCTTC
TRBJ2-3 | NA | NA | TRBV28 | CASTPPDSSTDTQYF | TGTGCCAGCACCCCCCCAGACTCTAGCACAGATACGCAGTATTTT
TRBJ2-2 | NA | few | TRBV12-3/TRBV12-4 | CASSLFLATGELFF | TGTGCCAGCAGTTTATTTCTAGCCACCGGGGAGCTGTTTTTT
TRBJ1-6 | NA | NA | TRBV3-1 | CASSQVSGRGNSPLHF | TGTGCCAGCAGCCAAGTATCGGGGAGAGGTAATTCACCCCTCCACTTT
TRBJ1-2 | NA | NA | TRBV7-9 | CASSRHRDMGGDYGYTF | TGTGCCAGCAGCCGCCATAGGGACATGGGTGGTGACTATGGCTACACCTTC
TRBJ2-7 | NA | few | TRBV13 | CASSLQGPGGSYEQYF | TGTGCCAGCAGCTTACAAGGGCCCGGGGGTTCCTACGAGCAGTACTTC
TRBJ2-1 | NA | NA | TRBV7-2 | CASNARGGAVSYNEQFF | TGTGCCAGCAACGCGCGTGGGGGCGCGGTTTCCTACAATGAGCAGTTCTTC
TRBJ2-1 | NA | few | TRBV3-1 | CASSPETVYNEQFF | TGTGCCAGCAGCCCTGAGACAGTTTACAATGAGCAGTTCTTC
TRBJ2-1 | NA | few | TRBV27 | CASSLSASNEQFF | TGTGCCAGCAGTTTATCGGCCAGCAATGAGCAGTTCTTC
TRBJ1-1 | TRBD1 | NA | TRBV20-1 | CSATRLRDRGMNTEAFF | TGCAGTGCGACCCGCCTCCGGGACAGGGGGATGAACACTGAAGCTTTCTTT
TRBJ2-5 | NA | NA | TRBV4-1 | CASSQSTSAWETQYF | TGCGCCAGCAGCCAATCAACTAGTGCCTGGGAGACCCAGTACTTC
TRBJ1-1 | NA | few | TRBV14 | CASSQAGGGPITEAFF | TGTGCCAGCAGCCAAGCTGGGGGAGGGCCTATTACTGAAGCTTTCTTT
TRBJ2-3 | TRBD2 | many | TRBV5-1 | CASRLVSGSRTDTQYF | TGCGCCAGCAGGCTTGTTAGCGGGAGCCGCACAGATACGCAGTATTTT
TRBJ2-1 | NA | NA | TRBV20-1 | CSAAGLPSSYNEQFF | TGCAGTGCAGCTGGACTACCGTCGTCCTACAATGAGCAGTTCTTC
TRBJ1-2 | NA | NA | TRBV7-9 | CASSLRAQGPRGGYTF | TGTGCCAGCAGCTTGAGGGCCCAGGGGCCCAGGGGTGGCTACACCTTC
TRBJ2-1 | NA | NA | TRBV10-2 | CASTEGDYEQFF | TGCGCCAGCACCGAAGGGGACTATGAGCAGTTCTTC
TRBJ2-5 | NA | NA | TRBV5-1 | CASSFGVNTMGETQYF | TGCGCCAGCAGCTTCGGGGTAAATACGATGGGAGAGACCCAGTACTTC
TRBJ2-2 | NA | NA | TRBV3-1 | CASSQDSGLGTNTGELFF | TGTGCCAGCAGCCAAGATTCAGGACTGGGGACAAACACCGGGGAGCTGTTTTTT
TRBJ1-2 | TRBD1 | NA | TRBV30 | CAWTWTGDYGYTF | TGTGCCTGGACCTGGACAGGGGACTATGGCTACACCTTC
TRBJ1-2 | NA | NA | TRBV7-2 | CASSNGYTF | TGTGCCAGCAGCAATGGCTACACCTTC
TRBJ2-1 | NA | NA | TRBV6-2/TRBV6-3 | CASSPTLAEQFF | TGTGCCAGCAGCCCGACGTTAGCGGAGCAGTTCTTC